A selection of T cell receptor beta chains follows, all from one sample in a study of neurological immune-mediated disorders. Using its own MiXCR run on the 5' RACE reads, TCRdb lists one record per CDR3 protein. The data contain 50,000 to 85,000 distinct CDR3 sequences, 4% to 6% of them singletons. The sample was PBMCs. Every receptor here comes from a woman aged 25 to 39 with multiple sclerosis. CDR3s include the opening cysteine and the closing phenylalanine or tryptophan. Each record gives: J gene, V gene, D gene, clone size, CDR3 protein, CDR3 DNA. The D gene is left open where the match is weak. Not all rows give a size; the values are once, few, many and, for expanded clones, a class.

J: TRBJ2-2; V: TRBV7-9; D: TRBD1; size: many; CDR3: CASSLPEGQFYTGELFF; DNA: TGTGCCAGCAGCTTACCCGAGGGACAGTTCTACACCGGGGAGCTGTTTTTT
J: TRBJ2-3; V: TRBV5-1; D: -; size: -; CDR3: CASSYRVDTQYF; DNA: TGCGCCAGCAGCTACAGGGTAGATACGCAGTATTTT
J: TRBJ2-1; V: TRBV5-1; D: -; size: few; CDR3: CASSRSDREQFF; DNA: TGCGCCAGCAGCAGATCGGACAGAGAGCAGTTCTTC
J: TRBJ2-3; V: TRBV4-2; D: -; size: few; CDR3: CASSQDSGADTQYF; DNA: TGTGCCAGCAGCCAAGACTCCGGGGCGGATACGCAGTATTTT
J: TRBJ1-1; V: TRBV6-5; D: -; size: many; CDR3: CASSQSTLNTEAFF; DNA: TGTGCCAGCAGTCAAAGTACTTTGAACACTGAAGCTTTCTTT
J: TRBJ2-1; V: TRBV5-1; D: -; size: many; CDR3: CASSFRTGENEQFF; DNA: TGCGCCAGCAGCTTTCGGACGGGGGAGAATGAGCAGTTCTTC
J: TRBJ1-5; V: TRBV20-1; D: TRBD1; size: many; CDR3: CSAGGQVGQPQHF; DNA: TGCAGTGCTGGGGGACAGGTCGGTCAGCCCCAGCATTTT
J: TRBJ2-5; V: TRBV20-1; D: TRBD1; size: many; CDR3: CSARGDRDLQETQYF; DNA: TGCAGTGCTAGAGGGGACAGGGACCTACAAGAGACCCAGTACTTC
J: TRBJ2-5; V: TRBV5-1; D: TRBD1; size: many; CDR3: CASSSTGIETQYF; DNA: TGCGCCAGCAGCTCGACAGGGATTGAGACCCAGTACTTC
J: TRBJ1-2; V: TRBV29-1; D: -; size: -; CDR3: CSVTGQTNYGYTF; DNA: TGCAGCGTTACCGGACAGACAAACTATGGCTACACCTTC
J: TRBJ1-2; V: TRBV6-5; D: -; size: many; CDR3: CASSPPGRGGGYTF; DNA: TGTGCCAGCAGCCCGCCCGGACGGGGCGGGGGCTACACCTTC
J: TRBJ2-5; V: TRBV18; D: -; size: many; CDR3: CASSPPGVETQYF; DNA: TGTGCCAGCTCACCACCGGGCGTGGAGACCCAGTACTTC
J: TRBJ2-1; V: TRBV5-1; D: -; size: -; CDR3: CASSLASGEDEQFF; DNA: TGCGCCAGCAGCTTGGCCTCTGGGGAGGATGAGCAGTTCTTC
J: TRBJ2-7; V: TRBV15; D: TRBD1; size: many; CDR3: CATSRDRQGFGYEQYF; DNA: TGTGCCACCAGCAGAGATCGACAGGGCTTCGGGTACGAGCAGTACTTC
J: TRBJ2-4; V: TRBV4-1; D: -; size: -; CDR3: CASSQAGRQLAKNIQYF; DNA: TGCGCCAGCAGCCAAGCGGGGAGGCAACTAGCCAAAAACATTCAGTACTTC
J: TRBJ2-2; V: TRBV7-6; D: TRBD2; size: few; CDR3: CASTLAGGASGGELFF; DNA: TGTGCCAGCACTCTGGCCGGGGGGGCCTCGGGCGGGGAGCTGTTTTTT
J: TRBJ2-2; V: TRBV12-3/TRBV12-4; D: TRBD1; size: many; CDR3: CASSLVGQGGTGELFF; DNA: TGTGCCAGCAGTCTTGTAGGACAGGGAGGAACCGGGGAGCTGTTTTTT
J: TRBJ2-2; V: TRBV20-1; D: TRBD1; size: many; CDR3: CSARDPGQGPTGELFF; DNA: TGCAGTGCTAGAGATCCGGGACAGGGGCCCACCGGGGAGCTGTTTTTT
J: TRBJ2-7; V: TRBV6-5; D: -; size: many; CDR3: CASSRGAFDEQYF; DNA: TGTGCCAGCAGTCGGGGTGCTTTCGACGAGCAGTACTTC
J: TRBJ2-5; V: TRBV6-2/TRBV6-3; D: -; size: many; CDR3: CASKQETQYF; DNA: TGTGCCAGCAAACAAGAGACCCAGTACTTC
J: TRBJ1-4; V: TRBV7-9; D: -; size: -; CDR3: CASTPPDLEKLFF; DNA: TGTGCCAGCACTCCGCCGGACCTAGAAAAACTGTTTTTT
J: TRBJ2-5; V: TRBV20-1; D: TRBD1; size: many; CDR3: CSARGPGGLKETQYF; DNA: TGCAGTGCTAGAGGGCCAGGGGGCTTAAAAGAGACCCAGTACTTC
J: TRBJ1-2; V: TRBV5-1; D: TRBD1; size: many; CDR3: CASSLDRQGGGYTF; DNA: TGCGCCAGCAGCTTGGATCGACAGGGGGGCGGCTACACCTTC
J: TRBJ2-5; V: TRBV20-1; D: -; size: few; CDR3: CSAISLQETQYF; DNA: TGCAGTGCTATCAGCTTGCAAGAGACCCAGTACTTC
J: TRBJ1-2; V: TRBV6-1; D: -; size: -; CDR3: CASSSGVRSYGYTF; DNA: TGTGCCAGCAGCTCAGGGGTGAGGTCATATGGCTACACCTTC
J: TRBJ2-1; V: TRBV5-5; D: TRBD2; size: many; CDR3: CASSSPGGGNEQFF; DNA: TGTGCCAGCAGCTCCCCGGGAGGGGGCAATGAGCAGTTCTTC
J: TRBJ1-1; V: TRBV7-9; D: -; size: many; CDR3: CASIFTENTEAFF; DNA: TGTGCCAGCATCTTCACGGAGAACACTGAAGCTTTCTTT
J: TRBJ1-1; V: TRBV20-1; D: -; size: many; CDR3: CSAKNLQLVHHEAFF; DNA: TGCAGTGCTAAAAACCTCCAATTAGTACATCATGAAGCTTTCTTT
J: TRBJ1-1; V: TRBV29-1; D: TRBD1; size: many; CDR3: CSVRRGTGLTEAFF; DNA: TGCAGCGTCCGTAGAGGGACAGGTCTCACTGAAGCTTTCTTT
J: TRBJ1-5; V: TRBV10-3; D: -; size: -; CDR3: CATLGRPDQPQNF; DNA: TGTGCCACCCTGGGACGTCCTGATCAGCCCCAGAATTTT
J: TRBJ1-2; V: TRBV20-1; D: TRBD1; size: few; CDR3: CSASQGGRDRSLGYTF; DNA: TGCAGTGCTAGCCAGGGTGGACGGGACAGAAGTCTTGGCTACACCTTC
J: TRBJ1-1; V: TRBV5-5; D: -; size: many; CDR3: CASSLTGTTEAFF; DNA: TGTGCCAGCAGCTTAACAGGGACTACTGAAGCTTTCTTT
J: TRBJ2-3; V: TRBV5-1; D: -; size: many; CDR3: CASSSGSSTDTQYF; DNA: TGCGCCAGCAGCTCGGGCTCGAGCACAGATACGCAGTATTTT
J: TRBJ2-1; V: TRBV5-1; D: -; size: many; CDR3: CASSYGSARDEQFF; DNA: TGCGCCAGCAGCTACGGGTCAGCCCGCGATGAGCAGTTCTTC
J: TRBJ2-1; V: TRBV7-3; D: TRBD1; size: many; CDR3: CASSLQGAGNEQFF; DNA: TGTGCCAGCAGCTTACAGGGGGCGGGTAATGAGCAGTTCTTC
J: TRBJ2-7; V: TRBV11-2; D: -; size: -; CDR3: CASSLDRVAYEQYF; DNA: TGTGCCAGCAGCTTAGATCGGGTTGCCTACGAGCAGTACTTC
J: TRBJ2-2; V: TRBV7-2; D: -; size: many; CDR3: CASSLVGLAGSGELFF; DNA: TGTGCCAGCAGCTTAGTGGGGCTAGCTGGGTCCGGGGAGCTGTTTTTT
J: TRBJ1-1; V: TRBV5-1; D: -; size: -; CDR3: CASSFGGGGTEAFF; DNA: TGCGCCAGCAGCTTTGGTGGAGGGGGCACTGAAGCTTTCTTT
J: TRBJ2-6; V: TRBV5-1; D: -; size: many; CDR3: CASSLGYRPGANVLTF; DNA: TGCGCCAGCAGCTTGGGGTACAGACCAGGGGCCAACGTCCTGACTTTC
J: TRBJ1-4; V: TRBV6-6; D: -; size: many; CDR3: CASSEVGNEKLFF; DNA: TGTGCCAGCAGTGAGGTGGGAAATGAAAAACTGTTTTTT
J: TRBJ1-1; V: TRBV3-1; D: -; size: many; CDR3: CASISRTEAFF; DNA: TGTGCCAGCATCTCGAGGACTGAAGCTTTCTTT
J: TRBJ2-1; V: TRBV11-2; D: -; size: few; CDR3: CASSLGLSTNEQFF; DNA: TGTGCCAGCAGCTTAGGCTTAAGTACCAATGAGCAGTTCTTC
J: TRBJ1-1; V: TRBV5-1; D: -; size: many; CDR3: CASSLVAGEAFF; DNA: TGCGCCAGCAGCTTGGTGGCCGGGGAAGCTTTCTTT
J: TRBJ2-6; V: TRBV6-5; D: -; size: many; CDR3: CASSYRLGHGSSGANVLTF; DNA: TGTGCCAGCAGTTACCGACTGGGACACGGATCCTCTGGGGCCAACGTCCTGACTTTC
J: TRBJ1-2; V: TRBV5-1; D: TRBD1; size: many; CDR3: CASRGTGNGYTF; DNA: TGCGCCAGCAGGGGGACAGGGAATGGCTACACCTTC
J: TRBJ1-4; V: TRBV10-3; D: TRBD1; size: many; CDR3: CAISPGQGGEKLFF; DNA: TGTGCCATCAGCCCGGGACAGGGGGGTGAAAAACTGTTTTTT
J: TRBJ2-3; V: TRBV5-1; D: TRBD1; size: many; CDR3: CANEQGADFRTDTQYF; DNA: TGCGCCAACGAACAGGGGGCTGACTTCCGCACAGATACGCAGTATTTT
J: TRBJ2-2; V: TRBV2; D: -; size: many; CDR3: CASSEDRNTGELFF; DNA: TGTGCCAGCAGTGAAGACAGAAACACCGGGGAGCTGTTTTTT
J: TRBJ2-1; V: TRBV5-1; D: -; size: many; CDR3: CASSLEVYAGASYNEQFF; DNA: TGCGCCAGCAGCTTGGAAGTCTATGCGGGGGCGTCCTACAATGAGCAGTTCTTC
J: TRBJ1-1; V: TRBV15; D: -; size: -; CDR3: CATREGTGAGSTEAFF; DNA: TGTGCCACAAGGGAGGGCACGGGGGCAGGGAGCACTGAAGCTTTCTTT
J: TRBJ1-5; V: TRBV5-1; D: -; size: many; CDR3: CASSPDNYNQPQHF; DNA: TGCGCCAGCAGCCCGGACAACTACAATCAGCCCCAGCATTTT
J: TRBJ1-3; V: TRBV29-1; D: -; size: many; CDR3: CSVGSDTIYF; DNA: TGCAGCGTTGGGAGTGACACCATATATTTT
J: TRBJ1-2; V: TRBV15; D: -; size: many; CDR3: CATSTGGVGYTF; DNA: TGTGCCACCAGCACCGGGGGCGTTGGCTACACCTTC